This passage covers 28 T cell receptor beta chains from one sample sequenced in a study of T cells in Graves' hyperthyroidism and ophthalmopathy. The CDR3 regions of TCR beta were amplified from RNA transcripts. The HTBI set primed first-round TCR CDR3 RT-PCR. MiXCR was run by TCRdb on the multiplex PCR reads, yielding one entry per CDR3 protein. The table lists around 300,000 distinct CDR3 sequences, about 20% of them singletons. Input material: blood. Every receptor here comes from a man aged 30 to 45 with Graves' ophthalmopathy.

This clonotype has just a few counts. This chain links TRBV28 with TRBJ2-2, with TRBD1 matching over 7 bases. Germline V CDR1 and CDR2: MDHEN, SYDVKM. The ends lost 7 bases at V and 7 bases at J; junction bases unmatched: 9. This CDR3 region has 14 residues. Written as DNA, the CDR3 is TGTGCCAGCAATAGGGACAGAATGATCGGGGAGCTGTTTTTT. Amino acid sequence: CASNRDRMIGELFF.

V is TRBV20-1 and J is TRBJ2-3, with 10 bases that match TRBD2. Germline V gene data show CDR1 as DFQATT and CDR2 as SNEGSKA (reference sequence). The CDR3 spans 15 residues. V lost 6 bases and J lost 6; bases outside the gene matches: 12. The CDR3 loop reads CSAGVASGGSDTQYF. In DNA, the CDR3 is TGCAGTGCCGGAGTGGCTAGCGGGGGAAGTGATACGCAGTATTTT.

This clonotype was recorded a few times. The V gene is TRBV5-1, the J gene TRBJ2-5; possible D gene TRBD2, 6 bases. V gave up 5 bases and J gave up 6 bases, with 11 bases separating them. The CDR3 sequence is 12 residues long. Germline-derived CDR1 and CDR2 are SGHRS and YFSETQ. CDR3 residues: CASRGGWKTQYF. CDR3 nucleotide sequence: TGCGCCAGCAGGGGGGGTTGGAAGACCCAGTACTTC.

The J gene is TRBJ1-1, the V gene TRBV15; TRBD1 is a possible D gene (5 bases). CDR3 length: 13 amino acids. Germline CDR1 and CDR2: LNHNV and YYDKDF (reference sequence). V was clipped by 3 bases and J by 6 bases, with 11 bases between them. CDR3 loop: CATSRTRDSEAFF. For the CDR3, the DNA is TGTGCCACCAGCAGGACCAGGGATTCTGAAGCTTTCTTT.

This clonotype was found many times. A clone one base away is much larger, so this may be a read error. This chain connects TRBV28 to TRBJ2-7; tentative D call: TRBD1 (6 bases). The CDR3 covers 13 residues. V shed 4 bases and J shed 3 bases, with 10 bases lying between them. Germline V lookup: CDR1 MDHEN, CDR2 SYDVKM. The CDR3: CASSSGHLYEQYF. CDR3 bases: TGTGCCAGCAGTTCGGGACACCTCTACGAGCAGTACTTC.

The V call is TRBV12-3 or TRBV12-4, the J call TRBJ2-2; D perhaps matches TRBD2 (5 bases). The CDR3 loop spans 13 amino acids. Trimming took off 6 bases at V and 0 bases at J, with 5 bases between the two ends. CDR3 bases: TGTGCCAGCAGACTAGCGAACACCGGGGAGCTGTTTTTT. Its protein is CASRLANTGELFF.

As for this clonotype: One end of the junction fails to match germline, which may point to a read error. The CDR3 loop is CASSLWTGSSTGTQYF. The CDR3 bases are TGTGCCAGCAGCTTATGGACTGGAAGTAGCACAGGTACGCAGTATTTT. The chain joins TRBV7-2 to TRBJ2-3, with D perhaps matching TRBD1 or TRBD2 (5 bases each). CDR1 and CDR2 from the germline V gene are SGHTA and FQGNSA. The CDR3 is 16 residues long.

The chain uses TRBV6-1 and TRBJ2-1; TRBD2 is a possible D gene (6 bases). Trimming cost V 6 bases and J 4 bases, with 19 bases left between them. The CDR3 runs 16 residues. CDR1 and CDR2 (germline): MNHNS, SASEGT. Here the CDR3 DNA reads TGTGCCAGCAGCCTCGAGGACTACCAGTTTTACAATGAGCAGTTCTTC. It is translated as CASSLEDYQFYNEQFF.

A word on this clonotype: A single base separates this from a much larger clone, so it may be a read error. This chain joins TRBV6-1 and TRBJ1-1, with 8 bases that match TRBD1. The CDR3 consists of 15 residues. Germline CDR1 reads MNHNS; CDR2 reads SASEGT. The CDR3 region has the DNA TGTGCCAGCAGTGCCCCGGACAGGGTAAACACTGAAGCTTCCTTT. Translated: CASSAPDRVNTEASF.

V is TRBV7-9 and J is TRBJ2-3; D is tentatively TRBD1 or TRBD2 (5 bases each). Trimming shortened V by 8 bases and J by 2 bases, and 17 bases separated the two germline ends. Germline values: CDR1 SEHNR, CDR2 FQNEAQ (reference sequence). CDR3 length: 15 amino acids. CDR3 coding DNA: TGTGCCAGCTGGGGCGTCGGGACGGTCACAGATACGCAGTATTTT. Its translation is CASWGVGTVTDTQYF.

This clonotype showed up many times. The rearrangement joins TRBV7-3 to TRBJ2-3, with 8 bases aligning to TRBD2. This CDR3 contains 14 residues. The junction had 1 base not matched to a gene; V was cut back by 3 bases and J by 2 bases. Germline loops: CDR1 SGHTA, CDR2 FQGTGA. The CDR3 sequence: CASSFSGNTDTQYF. The CDR3 bases are TGTGCCAGCAGCTTTAGCGGGAACACAGATACGCAGTATTTT.

V is TRBV9 and J is TRBJ2-1; no clear D. Germline V gene data show CDR1 as SGDLS and CDR2 as YYNGEE. The CDR3 has 14 residues. V was cut by 0 bases and J by 0 bases, with 4 bases left in between. The CDR3 DNA follows: TGTGCCAGCAGCGTAGCGGACTCCTACAATGAGCAGTTCTTC. It translates to CASSVADSYNEQFF.

This clonotype was seen a few times. The chain has TRBV7-8 and TRBJ2-1; 9 nucleotides agree with TRBD2. The CDR3 covers 15 residues. Germline assignment: CDR1 SGHVS and CDR2 FQNEAQ. V was pared by 4 bases and J by 6 bases, with 7 bases of the junction left unmatched. The CDR3 nucleotides are TGTGCCAGCAGCTCTAGGGTAGCGGGAGTCAATGAGCAGTTCTTC. This sequence encodes CASSSRVAGVNEQFF.

This clonotype was observed many times. The chain has TRBV2 and TRBJ2-1, with 15 bases that match TRBD2. The CDR3 covers 15 residues. V shed 6 bases and J 9 bases; nucleotides not matched to a gene: 6. Germline V gene sequence: CDR1 SNHLY, CDR2 FYNNEI. The DNA of the CDR3 is TGTGCCAGCAGAGAGCGGACTAGCGGGAGGGTTGAGCAGTTCTTC. Its translation: CASRERTSGRVEQFF.

This clonotype was picked up a small number of times. This CDR3 reads CSVEDSIKGLAGGEQFF. In DNA, the CDR3 is TGCAGCGTTGAAGATAGCATAAAGGGACTAGCGGGAGGCGAGCAGTTCTTC. This rearrangement joins TRBV29-1 to TRBJ2-1; 15 nucleotides agree with TRBD2. From germline, CDR1 is SQVTM and CDR2 ANQGSEA. Unmatched junction bases numbered 10, after V lost 0 bases and J lost 10 bases. The CDR3 runs 17 residues.

This clonotype was recorded a few times. The genes are TRBV28 and TRBJ1-1; no definite D call. The germline V gene encodes CDR1 MDHEN and CDR2 SYDVKM. V was cut by 0 bases and J by 0 bases, with 2 bases left in between. The CDR3 runs to 13 residues. The CDR3 here is CASSLWLNTEAFF. CDR3 sequence (DNA): TGTGCCAGCAGTTTATGGCTGAACACTGAAGCTTTCTTT.

There are a few counts of this clonotype. The genes are TRBV19 and TRBJ1-3, with a weak D call TRBD1 (6 bases). Trimming took 9 bases from V and 2 from J, leaving 11 bases between them. Germline assignment: CDR1 LNHDA and CDR2 SQIVND (reference sequence). The CDR3 runs 13 residues. The CDR3 loop is CASDRSPGNTIYF. CDR3 in DNA: TGTGCCAGCGACAGGTCTCCTGGAAACACCATATATTTT.

V gene TRBV5-5 combines with J gene TRBJ2-2, with 7 positions matching TRBD1. Germline trimming cut 1 base from V and 5 bases from J; bases unmatched to any gene: 8. The CDR3 is made up of 16 amino acids. Germline CDR1 reads SGHKS; CDR2 reads YYEKEE (reference sequence). This CDR3 is CASSLIQGSGTGELFF. CDR3 in DNA: TGTGCCAGCAGCTTGATACAGGGGTCAGGGACCGGGGAGCTGTTTTTT.

This clonotype was counted only a few times. The chain links TRBV5-1 to TRBJ2-1, with 7 bases fitting TRBD2. Trimming cost V 4 bases and J 0 bases; bases outside gene matches: 4. Germline assignment: CDR1 SGHRS and CDR2 YFSETQ. CDR3 length: 15 residues. The CDR3 region has the DNA TGCGCCAGCAGCGACCGCGGGGGCTCCTACAATGAGCAGTTCTTC. This encodes CASSDRGGSYNEQFF.

This clonotype was recorded many times. This chain joins TRBV6-2 or TRBV6-3 and TRBJ2-1; TRBD1 agrees at 10 bases. Germline V CDR1 and CDR2: MNHEY, SVGEGT. V gave up 0 bases and J gave up 2 bases; unmatched junction bases: 7. The CDR3 spans 18 residues. CDR3 sequence: CASSYSPGTGATYNEQFF. CDR3 nucleotide sequence: TGTGCCAGCAGTTACTCACCCGGGACAGGGGCAACCTACAATGAGCAGTTCTTC.

The genes are TRBV29-1 and TRBJ2-1, with D unclear. CDR3 length: 11 residues. The V and J ends lost 1 base and 9 bases respectively, with 7 bases between them. Germline V CDR1 and CDR2: SQVTM, ANQGSEA. Written as DNA, the CDR3 is TGCAGCGTTGAAGTTTTAGGTGAGCAGTTCTTC. It translates to CSVEVLGEQFF.

V gene TRBV27 combines with J gene TRBJ1-2; 7 bases are shared with TRBD1. Germline V gene lookup returns CDR1 MNHEY and CDR2 SMNVEV (reference sequence). Trimming at V came to 5 bases and at J to 2 bases, leaving 11 bases not matched to a gene. The CDR3 has 16 residues. The CDR3 protein is CASSTNPTGWNYGYTF. The CDR3 DNA is TGTGCCAGCAGTACTAACCCGACAGGGTGGAACTATGGCTACACCTTC.

The table lists this clonotype with a few counts. This sequence joins TRBV28 and TRBJ1-5, with 8 bases identical to TRBD1. The CDR3 length is 15 residues. Germline V gene sequence: CDR1 MDHEN, CDR2 SYDVKM. V lost 6 bases and J lost 2; bases outside the gene matches: 6. The CDR3 is CASRPTGVGNQPQHF. As DNA, the CDR3 is TGTGCCAGCAGACCGACAGGGGTCGGCAATCAGCCCCAGCATTTT.

This clonotype was detected ten times or more. The chain has TRBV12-3 or TRBV12-4 and TRBJ2-3, with D maybe TRBD2 (5 bases). Trimming cost V 4 bases and J 5 bases, with 19 bases left between them. The length of the CDR3 is 16 residues. The DNA for the CDR3 is TGTGCCAGCAGTTCCCAGATTAGCGTGGGTCTAGATACGCAGTATTTT. Translation gives CASSSQISVGLDTQYF.

This clonotype was seen a handful of times. The chain joins TRBV28 to TRBJ2-2; D may be TRBD2 (5 bases). The CDR3 is 14 amino acids. V lost 3 bases, J lost 2 bases, and 7 bases lay in between. Germline V gives CDR1 MDHEN, CDR2 SYDVKM. The CDR3 DNA reads TGTGCCAGCAGTTTCCGACTAAACACCGGGGAGCTGTTTTTT. This gives the protein CASSFRLNTGELFF.

The genes are TRBV12-5 and TRBJ2-3; TRBD1 matches at 8 bases. This CDR3 has 14 residues. The germline V gene has CDR1 LGHNT and CDR2 FRNRAP. J lost 5 bases, V lost 3 bases, and 4 bases had no gene match. The CDR3 spells CASGFPTGGDTQYF. The CDR3 coding sequence is TGTGCTAGTGGTTTTCCCACAGGGGGAGATACGCAGTATTTT.

This clonotype turned up a few times. The chain has TRBV3-1 and TRBJ2-7, with a tentative D call TRBD2 (7 bases). Trimming left V 3 bases short and J 3 bases short, with 15 bases between. This CDR3 is built from 15 residues. Germline CDR1 LGHDT, CDR2 YNNKEL (reference sequence). The CDR3 region is CASSQGHPGGYEQYF. The CDR3 DNA sequence: TGTGCCAGCAGCCAGGGACACCCGGGGGGCTACGAGCAGTACTTC.

This sequence joins TRBV29-1 and TRBJ1-2; the match to TRBD1 covers 7 bases. Germline V gives CDR1 SQVTM, CDR2 ANQGSEA. The CDR3 has 13 amino acids. J was trimmed by 4 bases and V by 5 bases; bases with no gene match: 7. CDR3 bases: TGCAGCGTTTGGACAGGCCGGGGCTATGGCTACACCTTC. Protein sequence: CSVWTGRGYGYTF.